These 32 T cell receptor beta chains were all obtained from the same sample, sequenced in a study of T cell clonality in common variable immunodeficiency. Data came from immunoSEQ multiplex PCR; TCRdb stores just in-frame clones and leaves some out. Observed in the sample are 30,000 to 45,000 clones, none of them singletons. The sequenced sample was peripheral blood mononuclear cells. The receptor set was obtained from a person aged 18 to 70 in good health.

Many counts were recorded for this clone. Sequencing ends 3 residues short of the CDR3 end; the germline J gene provides the rest. The J gene is TRBJ2-1, the V gene TRBV10-2; no definite D call. Per germline, CDR1 WSHSY and CDR2 SAAADI. Trimming removed 7 bases from V and 0 bases from J, with 10 bases in between. The CDR3 runs 14 residues. The sequenced part of the CDR3 DNA is TGCGCCAGCACTCGTCAGAGCTCCTACAATGAG. Amino acids: CASTRQSSYNE. The full CDR3 protein is CASTRQSSYNEQFF.

This clone has a handful of counts. The sequenced CDR3 bases are TGTGCCAGCAGCATTCTAGCGGGAGGCCACAATGAC. Translating gives CASSILAGGHND. Given in full, the CDR3 is CASSILAGGHNDYTF. The chain uses TRBV7-3 and TRBJ1-2; D is undetermined. The read is 3 residues too short to cover the CDR3 end, so that end is filled in from the germline J gene. Germline CDR1 is SGHTA and CDR2 is FQGTGA. The CDR3 is 15 amino acids. The variable domain in full, completed from reference TRBV7-3 and TRBJ1-2, reads GAGVSQTPSNKVTEKGKYVELRCDPISGHTALYWYRQSLGQGPEFLIYFQGTGAADDSGLPNDRFFAVRPEGSVSTLKIQRTERGDSAVYLCASSILAGGHNDYTFGSGTRLTVV.

This clone was counted ten times or more. The read finishes 3 residues shy of the CDR3 end, and the germline J gene is used to complete it. The J gene is TRBJ1-4, the V gene TRBV6-1; D perhaps matches TRBD1 (5 bases). CDR3 length: 15 residues. Germline lookup yields CDR1 MNHNS and CDR2 SASEGT. V was clipped by 4 bases and J by 5 bases, with 14 bases between them. The part of the CDR3 DNA that was read is TGTGCCAGCAGTGGAGAGACAGCCGGCAATGAAAAA. Its translation is CASSGETAGNEK. The full CDR3 reads CASSGETAGNEKLFF.

This clone was counted at least ten times. Read sequence stops 3 residues before the CDR3 end, and the germline J gene provides the missing end. This rearrangement joins TRBV18 to TRBJ1-5; a weak D match, TRBD1 (5 bases). The CDR3 consists of 14 residues. Trimming took 6 bases from V and 3 from J, leaving 12 bases between them. Germline CDR1 reads KGHSH; CDR2 reads LQKENI. Here the CDR3 reads CASSPGTTNQPQHF. The DNA read from the CDR3 is TGTGCCAGCTCGCCCGGGACTACCAATCAGCCC.

There are many counts of this clone. The read terminates 3 residues before the CDR3 end, so the remaining end is supplied by the germline J gene. The J gene is TRBJ2-1, the V gene TRBV5-6; 7 bases align to TRBD2. This CDR3 comprises 15 residues. The germline gives CDR1 SGHDT, CDR2 YYEEEE. The ends lost 4 bases at V and 4 bases at J; junction bases unmatched: 8. Partial CDR3 DNA: TGTGCCAGCAGCCGCCCGACTAGCACTTACAATGAG. It yields the protein CASSRPTSTYNE. The CDR3, in full, reads CASSRPTSTYNEQFF.

A few counts support this clone. CDR3 bases read: TGTGCCAGCAGTGTGGACTCTTCCTACGAG. Protein product: CASSVDSSYE. The entire CDR3 is CASSVDSSYEQYF. The V call is TRBV6-1, the J call TRBJ2-7, with D perhaps TRBD2 (5 bases). The read terminates 3 residues before the CDR3 end, so the remaining end is supplied by the germline J gene. Germline V gene data show CDR1 as MNHNS and CDR2 as SASEGT. The CDR3 consists of 13 residues. Trimming left V 4 bases short and J 1 base short, with 8 bases between.

This clone was counted many times. The CDR3 end falls 3 residues outside the read, so it is completed with the germline J gene. This chain uses TRBV18 with TRBJ1-5, with 11 bases lining up with TRBD1. V was clipped by 0 bases and J by 2 bases; unmatched bases: 3. Germline V lookup: CDR1 KGHSH, CDR2 LQKENI. This CDR3 has 17 residues. This CDR3 reads CASSPPMGQGGNQPQHF. The part of the CDR3 DNA that was read is TGTGCCAGCTCACCACCGATGGGACAGGGGGGCAATCAGCCC.

This clone was detected many times. The DNA ends 3 residues before the CDR3 does, and the rest of the CDR3 is filled in from the germline J gene. The rearrangement joins TRBV20-1 to TRBJ2-3, with 7 bases aligning to TRBD2. Trimming cost V 3 bases and J 4 bases; bases outside gene matches: 19. Germline V gene lookup returns CDR1 DFQATT and CDR2 SNEGSKA (reference sequence). CDR3 length: 18 residues. The chain's CDR3 is CSARGRGVGREAPDTQYF. Incomplete CDR3 DNA: TGCAGTGCTAGGGGCCGGGGTGTCGGACGGGAGGCCCCAGATACG.

The sample holds many counts of this clone. The CDR3 end is not reached by the read, which stops 3 residues before it; the germline J gene fills it in. The V gene is TRBV29-1, the J gene TRBJ1-2; D is undetermined. This CDR3 has 13 amino acids. The V and J ends lost 4 bases and 0 bases respectively, with 9 bases between them. Germline V gene sequence: CDR1 SQVTM, CDR2 ANQGSEA. CDR3 bases read: TGCAGCGTTGTAGATCCAGCTAACTATGGC. It encodes CSVVDPANYG. The complete CDR3 protein is CSVVDPANYGYTF.

Many counts were recorded for this clone. Sequencing ends 3 residues short of the CDR3 end; the germline J gene provides the rest. The chain uses TRBV7-2 and TRBJ1-2; 10 bases map to TRBD1. Germline CDR1 and CDR2: SGHTA and FQGNSA. This CDR3 is built from 14 residues. CDR3 bases read: TGTGCCAGCAGCCCCCCGGGGACAGGGGTAGGC. Residues: CASSPPGTGVG. The entire CDR3 is CASSPPGTGVGYTF.

This clone was observed many times. Read sequence stops 3 residues before the CDR3 end, and the germline J gene provides the missing end. The chain combines TRBV5-1 with TRBJ1-2; D gene ambiguous. This CDR3 contains 13 residues. Germline CDR1 reads SGHRS; CDR2 reads YFSETQ. CDR3 loop: CASSLVEEGGYTF. The sequenced CDR3 bases are TGCGCCAGCAGCTTGGTTGAGGAAGGGGGC.

This clone was observed many times. Read data end 3 residues before the CDR3 end; the end is taken from the germline J gene. This sequence joins TRBV19 and TRBJ2-7; 10 nucleotides match TRBD2. The ends lost 8 bases at V and 4 bases at J; junction bases unmatched: 8. CDR3 size: 14 residues. Germline CDR1 reads LNHDA; CDR2 reads SQIVND (reference sequence). The CDR3 loop is CASRMTSGLYEQYF. The sequenced part of the CDR3 DNA is TGTGCCAGTCGCATGACTAGCGGGCTTTACGAG. The full variable domain, its missing parts supplied by reference TRBV19 and TRBJ2-7, is DGGITQSPKYLFRKEGQNVTLSCEQNLNHDAMYWYRQDPGQGLRLIYYSQIVNDFQKGDIAEGYSVSREKKESFPLTVTSAQKNPTAFYLCASRMTSGLYEQYFGPGTRLTVT.

This clone was counted many times. The read gets to within 3 residues of the CDR3 end, and the germline J gene fills in the rest. The chain couples TRBV19 to TRBJ2-7, with D perhaps TRBD1 (6 bases). The V end lost 8 bases, the J end lost 2 bases, and 19 bases lay between the germline ends. The CDR3 runs to 15 residues. CDR1 LNHDA and CDR2 SQIVND come from the germline V gene (reference sequence). This chain's CDR3 is CASYARPGVTYEQYF. The DNA read from the CDR3 is TGTGCCAGTTACGCTCGGCCAGGGGTAACCTACGAG.

Note on this clone: The CDR3 is cut off 3 residues early in the read; its end comes from the germline J gene. The chain recombines TRBV7-3 with TRBJ2-2; a possible D gene is TRBD1 (5 bases). The germline CDR1 and CDR2 sequences are SGHTA and FQGTGA. The CDR3 contains 13 residues. CDR3 bases read: TGTGCCAGCAGCTTTTTTGGGGCCAACGTG. Protein: CASSFFGANV. The whole CDR3 protein is CASSFFGANVLFF.

This clone was found a few times. The observed sequence ends 3 residues before the CDR3 terminus, with the missing tail filled in from the germline J gene. The chain carries TRBV11-2 and TRBJ1-4, with D perhaps TRBD1 (5 bases). The V gene's germline CDR1 is SGHAT and CDR2 FQNNGV. The CDR3 sequence is 15 residues long. CDR3 amino acids: CASSLREAGANVLFF. The part of the CDR3 DNA that was read is TGTGCCAGCAGCCTCCGGGAGGCTGGGGCCAACGTA. Complete variable domain (other parts from reference TRBV11-2 and TRBJ1-4): EAGVAQSPRYKIIEKRQSVAFWCNPISGHATLYWYQQILGQGPKLLIQFQNNGVVDDSQLPKDRFSAERLKGVDSTLKIQPAKLEDSAVYLCASSLREAGANVLFFGSGTQLSVL.

Comments on this clone: The DNA ends 3 residues before the CDR3 does, and the rest of the CDR3 is filled in from the germline J gene. The genes are TRBV7-3 and TRBJ1-2; D not resolved. This CDR3 region has 14 residues. CDR1 is SGHTA and CDR2 is FQGTGA in the germline V gene. The DNA read from the CDR3 is TGTGCCAGCAGCTCCCCGGGTCAAGGCAATGAC. Amino acids: CASSSPGQGND. The entire CDR3 is CASSSPGQGNDYTF. The entire variable domain, with the rest obtained from reference TRBV7-3 and TRBJ1-2, is as follows: GAGVSQTPSNKVTEKGKYVELRCDPISGHTALYWYRQSLGQGPEFLIYFQGTGAADDSGLPNDRFFAVRPEGSVSTLKIQRTERGDSAVYLCASSSPGQGNDYTFGSGTRLTVV.

This clone was detected many times. The read finishes 3 residues shy of the CDR3 end, and the germline J gene is used to complete it. J is TRBJ2-1 and V is TRBV20-1; 13 nucleotides line up with TRBD2. The CDR3 covers 16 residues. Germline-derived CDR1 and CDR2 are DFQATT and SNEGSKA (reference sequence). V dropped 3 bases and J dropped 2; count of bases not matched to a gene: 4. The CDR3 protein is CSARGTSGTTYNEQFF. Partial CDR3 DNA: TGCAGTGCTAGGGGGACTAGCGGGACTACCTACAATGAG.

This clone was detected many times. The CDR3 end is not reached by the read, which stops 3 residues before it; the germline J gene fills it in. The chain employs TRBV5-4 and TRBJ1-4, with 8 nucleotides matching TRBD1. The CDR3 extends over 14 amino acids. Germline V gives CDR1 SGHNT, CDR2 YYREEE (reference sequence). The V segment lost 0 bases and the J segment 5 bases; nucleotides outside the gene matches: 0. Incomplete CDR3 DNA: TGTGCCAGCAGCTTGGACAGGGGGAATGAAAAA. Its translation: CASSLDRGNEK. The full CDR3 protein reads CASSLDRGNEKLFF.

This clone has at least ten counts. The observed sequence ends 3 residues before the CDR3 terminus, with the missing tail filled in from the germline J gene. This chain joins TRBV12-3 or TRBV12-4 and TRBJ2-7, with TRBD2 matching 9 bases. The CDR3 has 15 amino acids. V was clipped by 6 bases and J by 5 bases; unmatched bases: 11. CDR3 loop: CASSQLGGRVDEQYF. The CDR3 bases that were read are TGTGCCAGCAGCCAGTTGGGCGGGAGGGTCGACGAG.

This clone was found many times. The read stops 3 residues short of the end of the CDR3; the missing end is completed from the germline J gene. The genes are TRBV6-4 and TRBJ2-2; possible D gene TRBD1, 5 bases. Germline CDR1 MRHNA, CDR2 SNTAGT. The CDR3 covers 15 residues. The DNA read from the CDR3 is TGTGCCAGCAGTGACTCAGGGGCTGGGGCCAACGTG. Its protein product is CASSDSGAGANV. The full CDR3 reads CASSDSGAGANVLFF.

There are a few counts of this clone. Read coverage stops 3 residues before the CDR3 terminus; the germline J gene supplies the remainder. The chain employs TRBV5-8 and TRBJ1-2; 10 bases are shared with TRBD1. This CDR3 comprises 14 residues. The germline V gene has CDR1 SGHTS and CDR2 YDEGEE. V dropped 4 bases and J dropped 5; count of bases not matched to a gene: 5. Incomplete CDR3 DNA: TGTGCCAGCAGCAGACAGGGGGCAGGTTATGGC. It codes for CASSRQGAGYG. The complete CDR3 protein is CASSRQGAGYGYTF.

At least ten counts were recorded for this clone. The read comes to an end 3 residues before the CDR3 does, leaving the germline J gene to fill in the end. The chain couples TRBV5-6 to TRBJ1-1; D might be TRBD1 (6 bases). V was trimmed by 0 bases and J by 3 bases, leaving 12 bases between them. Germline V gene sequence: CDR1 SGHDT, CDR2 YYEEEE. There are 15 residues in the CDR3. CDR3 bases read: TGTGCCAGCAGCTTGGGCGGACAGCTTTACACTGAA. Translated: CASSLGGQLYTE. The entire CDR3 protein reads CASSLGGQLYTEAFF. Drawing the rest from reference TRBV5-6 and TRBJ1-1, the complete variable domain is DAGVTQSPTHLIKTRGQQVTLRCSPKSGHDTVSWYQQALGQGPQFIFQYYEEEERQRGNFPDRFSGHQFPNYSSELNVNALLLGDSALYLCASSLGGQLYTEAFFGQGTRLTVV.

This clone showed up just a few times. With the read ending 3 residues before the CDR3 end, the germline J gene is used to fill in that end. The V call is TRBV7-2, the J call TRBJ1-2; D gene unclear. The CDR3 contains 13 residues. Germline assignment: CDR1 SGHTA and CDR2 FQGNSA. The CDR3 loop is CASRTSSTDTYTF. The CDR3 bases that were read are TGTGCCAGCAGGACTTCTAGCACAGATACC.

This clone has a count of ten or more. The read terminates 3 residues before the CDR3 end, so the remaining end is supplied by the germline J gene. The J gene is TRBJ1-2, the V gene TRBV30; the D gene is possibly TRBD1 (5 bases). The CDR3 is 10 amino acids. Germline V gene lookup returns CDR1 GTSNPN and CDR2 SVGIG (reference sequence). V dropped 3 bases and J dropped 7 bases, with 6 bases sitting between them. CDR3 DNA, as far as it was read: TGTGCCTGGAGAAGGGGTGGC. Translating gives CAWRRGG. The whole CDR3 sequence reads CAWRRGGYTF.

There are many counts of this clone. The read falls 3 residues short of the CDR3 end, and the missing part is taken from the germline J gene. The chain has TRBV20-1 and TRBJ2-4; D may be TRBD1 (7 bases). V was trimmed by 5 bases and J by 8 bases, leaving 22 bases between them. CDR1 is DFQATT and CDR2 is SNEGSKA in the germline V gene (reference sequence). CDR3 length equals 15 residues. The CDR3 protein is CSAGLQGFRADIQYF. Partial CDR3 DNA: TGCAGTGCTGGACTACAGGGGTTTCGAGCGGACATT.

This clone was counted ten times or more. Read data end 3 residues before the CDR3 end; the end is taken from the germline J gene. The V call is TRBV6-1, the J call TRBJ2-5; D is undetermined. The CDR3 has 11 residues. V lost 2 bases, J lost 7 bases, and 5 bases lay in between. Germline V gene sequence: CDR1 MNHNS, CDR2 SASEGT. The CDR3 bases that were read are TGTGCCAGCAGTGAAATCCGGACC. Amino acids: CASSEIRT. The CDR3 in full is CASSEIRTQYF.

This clone has at least ten counts. The sequence runs out 3 residues before the end of the CDR3; the remainder is reconstructed from the germline J gene. The V gene is TRBV18, the J gene TRBJ2-4; TRBD2 matches at 9 bases. The CDR3 totals 17 residues. The junction had 5 bases not matched to a gene; V was cut back by 0 bases and J by 2 bases. Germline CDR1 is KGHSH and CDR2 is LQKENI. CDR3 DNA, as far as it was read: TGTGCCAGCTCACCACCGAAAGCGGGAGGTTCCAAAAACATT. The encoded protein is CASSPPKAGGSKNI. The entire CDR3 protein reads CASSPPKAGGSKNIQYF.

On this clone itself: Read data end 3 residues before the CDR3 end; the end is taken from the germline J gene. V is TRBV29-1 and J is TRBJ1-2, with D possibly TRBD1 on 5 matching bases. This CDR3 region has 12 residues. Looked up from germline, CDR1 is SQVTM and CDR2 is ANQGSEA. The part of the CDR3 DNA that was read is TGCAGCGTTGGGGGGGGGTCTGGCGGC. Its translation is CSVGGGSGG. The CDR3 in full is CSVGGGSGGYTF.

This clone was picked up many times. The read comes to an end 3 residues before the CDR3 does, leaving the germline J gene to fill in the end. The chain is built from TRBV11-2 and TRBJ2-7; tentative D call: TRBD1 (6 bases). CDR1 and CDR2 from the germline V gene are SGHAT and FQNNGV. V gave up 1 base and J gave up 6 bases, with 13 bases separating them. This CDR3 has 14 residues. The CDR3 loop reads CASSLGLKGVEQYF. The CDR3 DNA, read in part, is TGTGCCAGCAGCTTAGGACTAAAGGGGGTCGAG.

As regards this clone: The observed sequence ends 3 residues before the CDR3 terminus, with the missing tail filled in from the germline J gene. This chain uses TRBV19 with TRBJ2-4; TRBD1 agrees at 8 bases. This CDR3 is built from 15 residues. Germline CDR1 LNHDA, CDR2 SQIVND (reference sequence). CDR3 DNA (partial): TGTGCCAGTAGTATAGAGGGGACAGGTGTTTATGGT. Translated: CASSIEGTGVYG. The full-length CDR3 reads as CASSIEGTGVYGQYF.

This clone was seen many times. The observed sequence ends 3 residues before the CDR3 terminus, with the missing tail filled in from the germline J gene. The V and J genes are TRBV6-1 and TRBJ1-6; 12 bases align to TRBD1. CDR3 length: 15 amino acids. J was trimmed by 7 bases and V by 3 bases; bases with no gene match: 1. Germline CDR1 MNHNS, CDR2 SASEGT. This CDR3 is CASSEGTGGNSPLHF. CDR3 DNA, as far as it was read: TGTGCCAGCAGTGAGGGGACAGGGGGCAATTCACCC.

This clone was recorded many times. Sequencing ends 3 residues short of the CDR3 end; the germline J gene provides the rest. The rearrangement links TRBV30 to TRBJ1-6; D may be TRBD1 (5 bases). Germline values: CDR1 GTSNPN, CDR2 SVGIG (reference sequence). This CDR3 comprises 13 residues. Trimming shortened V by 3 bases and J by 8 bases, and 11 bases separated the two germline ends. The part of the CDR3 DNA that was read is TGTGCCTGGAGGCAGGGCCGAGATTCACCC. Its protein is CAWRQGRDSP. In full, the CDR3 is CAWRQGRDSPLHF.